The T cell receptor (beta chain) under discussion was sequenced for a study of shared T cell receptors in the human thymus. This CDR3 has 17 amino acids. V was pared by 0 bases and J by 2 bases, with 11 bases of the junction left unmatched. Germline V gene lookup returns CDR1 SGHTS and CDR2 YDEGEE. The repertoire was sequenced with immunoSEQ multiplex PCR; TCRdb's copy has only in-frame clones and lacks some. The data hold 630,000 or so clones, with 87% observed a single time. Separately, the same data were catalogued under a study of human thymus T cells. From that study: Thymic samples were excised during corrective heart operations. Thymic and blood repertoires seemed to show skewed V and J gene use.

The receptor's source is a boy under two years old with a congenital heart defect. This chain connects TRBV5-8 to TRBJ2-7; TRBD1 aligns across 7 bases. Sequenced input: thymocytes. The CDR3 is CASSLAPTTGQAYEQYF. The CDR3 DNA is TGTGCCAGCAGCTTGGCCCCGACGACAGGGCAGGCCTACGAGCAGTACTTC.